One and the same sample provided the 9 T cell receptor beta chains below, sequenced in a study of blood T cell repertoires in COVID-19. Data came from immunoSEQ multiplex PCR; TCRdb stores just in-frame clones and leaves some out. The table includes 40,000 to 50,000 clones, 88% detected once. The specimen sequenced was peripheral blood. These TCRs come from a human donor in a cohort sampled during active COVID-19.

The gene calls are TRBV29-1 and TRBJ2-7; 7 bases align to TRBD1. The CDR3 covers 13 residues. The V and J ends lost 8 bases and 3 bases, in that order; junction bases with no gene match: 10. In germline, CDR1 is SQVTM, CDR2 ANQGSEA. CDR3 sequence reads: CSFTRQGYYEQYF. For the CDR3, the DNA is TGCAGCTTCACCCGACAGGGTTACTACGAGCAGTACTTC.

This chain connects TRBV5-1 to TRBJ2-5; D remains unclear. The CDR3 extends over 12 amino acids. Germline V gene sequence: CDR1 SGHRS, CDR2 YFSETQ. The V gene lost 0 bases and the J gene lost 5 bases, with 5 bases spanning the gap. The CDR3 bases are TGCGCCAGCAGCTTGGGAGTCGAGACCCAGTACTTC. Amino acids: CASSLGVETQYF.

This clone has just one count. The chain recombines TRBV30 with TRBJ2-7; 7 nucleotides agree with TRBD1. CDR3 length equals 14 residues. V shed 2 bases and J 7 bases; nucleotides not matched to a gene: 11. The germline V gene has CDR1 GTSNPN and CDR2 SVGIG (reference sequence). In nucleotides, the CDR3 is TGTGCCTGGAGTTTCAAGGGGGCATTTGGGGAGCAGTACTTC. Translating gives CAWSFKGAFGEQYF.

CDR3 loop: CSVETSSNQPQHF. DNA for the CDR3: TGCAGCGTTGAAACCAGTAGCAATCAGCCCCAGCATTTT. The rearrangement uses TRBV29-1 and TRBJ1-5; no clear D gene. The ends were cut back, 2 bases at V and 0 bases at J, with 5 bases in the middle. There are 13 residues in the CDR3. The V gene's germline CDR1 is SQVTM and CDR2 ANQGSEA.

CDR3 in DNA: TGTGCCAGCAGTTTAACAGGGAGTTTCGAGCAGTACTTC. Protein: CASSLTGSFEQYF. This rearrangement joins TRBV12-3 or TRBV12-4 to TRBJ2-7; tentative D call: TRBD1 (6 bases). With 2 bases removed from V and 6 bases from J, the gap between germline ends came to 11 bases. CDR3 size: 13 residues.

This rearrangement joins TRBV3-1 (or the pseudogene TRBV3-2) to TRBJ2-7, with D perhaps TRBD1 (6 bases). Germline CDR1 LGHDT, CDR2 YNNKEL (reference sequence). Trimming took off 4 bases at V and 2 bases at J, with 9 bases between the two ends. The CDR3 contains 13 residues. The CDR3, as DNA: TGTGCCAGCAGCCCGCAGGGGCCCTACGAGCAGTACTTC. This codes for CASSPQGPYEQYF.

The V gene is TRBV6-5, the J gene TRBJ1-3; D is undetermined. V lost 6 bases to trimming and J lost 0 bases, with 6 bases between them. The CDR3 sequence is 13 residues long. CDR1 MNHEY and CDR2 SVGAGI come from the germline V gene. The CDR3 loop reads CASSQNSGNTIYF. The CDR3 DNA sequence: TGTGCCAGCAGCCAGAACTCTGGAAACACCATATATTTT.

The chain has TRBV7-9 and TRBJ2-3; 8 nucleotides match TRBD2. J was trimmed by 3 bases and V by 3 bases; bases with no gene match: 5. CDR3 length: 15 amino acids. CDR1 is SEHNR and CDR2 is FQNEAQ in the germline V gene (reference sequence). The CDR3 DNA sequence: TGTGCCAGCAGCTTTCGGGAGGGCATAACAGATACGCAGTATTTT. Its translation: CASSFREGITDTQYF.

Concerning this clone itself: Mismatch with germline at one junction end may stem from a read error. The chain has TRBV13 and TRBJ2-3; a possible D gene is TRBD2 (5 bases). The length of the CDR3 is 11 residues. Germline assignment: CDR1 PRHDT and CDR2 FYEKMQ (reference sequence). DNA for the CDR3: TGTGCCAGCAGCTCCGTGGGAGCGGTCGGTTTT. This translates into CASSSVGAVGF.